One sample yielded the 15 T cell receptor beta chains listed below, sequenced in a study of blood T cell repertoires in COVID-19. The protocol was immunoSEQ multiplex PCR, while the TCRdb copy is restricted to in-frame clones and leaves out a portion. The table includes 20,000 to 25,000 clones, approximately 88% detected once. Source material: peripheral blood. Receptors were obtained from a human donor with active COVID-19. The donor label of this sample is uncertain.

This chain uses TRBV7-9 with TRBJ1-2; the D gene is possibly TRBD1 (5 bases). The ends were cut back, 1 base at V and 5 bases at J, with 11 bases in the middle. Germline V gene sequence: CDR1 SEHNR, CDR2 FQNEAQ (reference sequence). The CDR3 extends over 14 amino acids. CDR3 region: CASSLEQVSYGYTF. CDR3 DNA: TGTGCCAGCAGCTTAGAACAGGTTTCATATGGCTACACCTTC.

With regard to this clone: Other DNA sequences in this sample translate to the same CDR3. The V call is TRBV6-5, the J call TRBJ1-5; the D gene is possibly TRBD1 (6 bases). V was shortened by 2 bases and J by 6 bases, with 11 bases between the two germline ends. This CDR3 has 14 amino acids. The germline gives CDR1 MNHEY, CDR2 SVGAGI. CDR3 sequence (DNA): TGTGCCAGCAGTTACGGGCAGGGGATTCAGCCCCAGCATTTT. Its protein product is CASSYGQGIQPQHF.

The chain employs TRBV12-5 and TRBJ2-2, with D unresolved. Per germline, CDR1 LGHNT and CDR2 FRNRAP. CDR3 length: 15 residues. The V end was cut by 6 bases, the J end by 3 bases, with 14 bases between. The CDR3 DNA reads TGTGCTAGTGGCTACGCTAGGAGCGACACCGGGGAGCTGTTTTTT. Its translation: CASGYARSDTGELFF.

The V call is TRBV24-1, the J call TRBJ1-5; maybe TRBD1 (5 bases). The germline V gene has CDR1 KGHDR and CDR2 SFDVKD. V lost 5 bases and J 11 bases, leaving 18 bases between the germline ends. The length of the CDR3 is 14 residues. CDR3 amino acids: CATSVGRDGGAQHF. The CDR3 DNA follows: TGTGCCACCAGTGTGGGAAGGGACGGGGGTGCCCAGCATTTT.

This clone was counted between two and nine times. V gene TRBV5-5 combines with J gene TRBJ2-7, with a weak D call TRBD2 (7 bases). V shed 5 bases and J shed 4 bases, with 22 bases lying between them. This CDR3 region has 16 residues. Germline-derived CDR1 and CDR2 are SGHKS and YYEKEE (reference sequence). The CDR3, as DNA: TGTGCCAGCAGTCCCTGGGGGGGCCAGGGTGGATACGAGCAGTACTTC. Protein sequence: CASSPWGGQGGYEQYF.

Note on this clone: One end of the junction fails to match germline, which may point to a read error. V is TRBV28 and J is TRBJ2-5; 7 bases map to TRBD1. Germline-derived CDR1 and CDR2 are MDHEN and SYDVKM. This CDR3 is built from 15 residues. The CDR3 loop is CASSLWTGLWETQYF. CDR3 coding DNA: TGTGCCAGCAGTCTATGGACAGGTCTGTGGGAGACCCAGTACTTC.

The genes are TRBV2 and TRBJ2-5; D gene ambiguous. The germline V gene has CDR1 SNHLY and CDR2 FYNNEI. V lost 5 bases and J lost 3, with 16 bases in between. CDR3 length: 15 residues. In DNA, the CDR3 is TGTGCCAGCAGTTTAAGTCCTATAACGAAAGAGACCCAGTACTTC. This sequence encodes CASSLSPITKETQYF.

The chain is built from TRBV5-1 and TRBJ2-6; D is uncertain. The CDR3 has 17 amino acids. CDR1 and CDR2 (germline): SGHRS, YFSETQ. V gave up 4 bases and J gave up 0 bases, with 14 bases separating them. CDR3 DNA: TGCGCCAGCAGCCATACGCCGACGGGCTCTGGGGCCAACGTCCTGACTTTC. Amino acids: CASSHTPTGSGANVLTF.

The chain is built from TRBV7-9 and TRBJ2-1; weak D call: TRBD2 (5 bases). The V end lost 1 base, the J end lost 5 bases, and 18 bases lay between the germline ends. Germline V gives CDR1 SEHNR, CDR2 FQNEAQ (reference sequence). This CDR3 has 17 amino acids. CDR3 amino acids: CASSLGSAGQVNNEQFF. The CDR3 DNA reads as TGTGCCAGCAGCTTAGGGTCTGCGGGCCAAGTAAACAATGAGCAGTTCTTC.

The rearrangement uses TRBV9 and TRBJ2-7; 8 nucleotides align to TRBD1. Germline CDR1 is SGDLS and CDR2 is YYNGEE. The V segment lost 4 bases and the J segment 2 bases; nucleotides outside the gene matches: 5. This CDR3 comprises 14 residues. CDR3 amino acids: CASSTGQGAYEQYF. The CDR3 coding sequence is TGTGCCAGCAGCACCGGACAGGGAGCCTACGAGCAGTACTTC.

This clone was recorded only once. The chain recombines TRBV29-1 with TRBJ2-7; 12 nucleotides align to TRBD2. CDR3 size: 16 residues. Unmatched junction bases numbered 10, after V lost 6 bases and J lost 1 base. Looked up from germline, CDR1 is SQVTM and CDR2 is ANQGSEA. The CDR3 reads CSVVKRLAGGSYEQYF. In nucleotides, the CDR3 is TGCAGCGTAGTCAAAAGGCTAGCGGGAGGGTCCTACGAGCAGTACTTC.

The V call is TRBV6-4, the J call TRBJ1-5; D remains ambiguous. The CDR3 sequence is 13 residues long. V was pared by 4 bases and J by 5 bases, with 9 bases between. The V gene's germline CDR1 is MRHNA and CDR2 SNTAGT. CDR3: CASSVNYDQPQHF. DNA for the CDR3: TGTGCCAGCAGTGTCAACTATGATCAGCCCCAGCATTTT.

The rearrangement uses TRBV18 and TRBJ2-1, with a possible D match to TRBD1 (5 bases). Per germline, CDR1 KGHSH and CDR2 LQKENI. This CDR3 spans 13 amino acids. V gave up 5 bases and J gave up 4 bases, with 9 bases separating them. The chain's CDR3 is CASSVQEYNEQFF. The CDR3 DNA is TGTGCCAGCTCAGTACAGGAGTACAATGAGCAGTTCTTC.

The chain joins TRBV9 to TRBJ2-3; D is unclear. Germline lookup yields CDR1 SGDLS and CDR2 YYNGEE. Trimming took off 0 bases at V and 0 bases at J, with 11 bases between the two ends. The CDR3 spans 16 residues. CDR3 coding DNA: TGTGCCAGCAGCGTAGGACATCGCGAGAGCACAGATACGCAGTATTTT. Translated: CASSVGHRESTDTQYF.

This chain uses TRBV2 with TRBJ2-4; 7 bases are shared with TRBD1. CDR1 is SNHLY, CDR2 FYNNEI, per germline. The V and J ends lost 6 bases and 9 bases, in that order; junction bases with no gene match: 8. This CDR3 has 13 amino acids. The CDR3 region has the DNA TGTGCCAGCAGAACGACAGGGTTGACCATTCAGTACTTC. This gives the protein CASRTTGLTIQYF.